This T cell receptor beta chain was captured in a study of CD8 T cells in Susac syndrome. CD8+ and CD4+ T cells taken from blood had their TCR beta sequenced. CDR3 length: 15 residues. J gave up 7 bases and V 0 bases, and 2 bases lay outside the gene matches. The germline V gene has CDR1 PRHDT and CDR2 FYEKMQ (reference sequence). An input of roughly 0.5 to 1 ug of RNA was subjected to reverse transcription using random hexamers. The CDR3 of TCR beta was amplified by immunoSEQ multiplex PCR across 54 Vbeta and 13 Jbeta. TCRdb itself ran the immunoSEQ multiplex PCR reads through MiXCR, one entry per CDR3 protein. The table has over 350,000 distinct CDR3 sequences, approximately 85% seen once.

V gene TRBV13 combines with J gene TRBJ2-2; 10 bases agree with TRBD1. The source of this sequence is a human donor with multiple sclerosis. The sample comprised CD8+ T cells from PBMCs. The CDR3 loop is CASSLGTGGVGELFF. The DNA of the CDR3 is TGTGCCAGCAGCTTAGGGACAGGGGGCGTCGGGGAGCTGTTTTTT.